These 9 T cell receptor beta chains share one sample of origin, sequenced in a study of metastatic and nonmetastatic thyroid tumors. TCRdb reanalyzed the PCR reads with MiXCR. The table shows tens of thousands of clones, with about 20% occurring only once. Patients were all untreated before their thyroid surgery. Sequenced: blood. The source is a female donor with papillary thyroid cancer or a benign thyroid nodule (not recorded which). Some clones in this sample may be carry-over from other donors' samples.

The chain employs TRBV4-1 and TRBJ1-5; maybe TRBD1 (5 bases). Germline CDR1 is MGHRA and CDR2 is YSYEKL. The ends were cut back, 2 bases at V and 5 bases at J, with 10 bases in the middle. The CDR3 has 14 amino acids. CDR3 loop: CASSQPTDYQPQHF. In DNA, the CDR3 is TGCGCCAGCAGCCAACCGACAGATTATCAGCCCCAGCATTTT.

In this sample, this clone turned up many times. This chain links TRBV15 with TRBJ1-1, with unresolved D. The germline V gene has CDR1 LNHNV and CDR2 YYDKDF (reference sequence). Trimming stripped 5 bases from V and 0 bases from J, with 16 bases between. This CDR3 region has 16 residues. DNA of the CDR3: TGTGCCACCAGCGCCCCCCAGGAGTTTCTGAACACTGAAGCTTTCTTT. It specifies CATSAPQEFLNTEAFF.

By frequency in the sample, this clone is medium-sized. Other DNA sequences in the sample encode the same CDR3. V and J are TRBV6-2 or TRBV6-3 and TRBJ2-2, with D possibly matching TRBD2 (6 bases). Trimming took off 6 bases at V and 4 bases at J, with 15 bases between the two ends. The CDR3 has 15 amino acids. The germline V gene has CDR1 MNHEY and CDR2 SVGEGT. As DNA, the CDR3 is TGTGCCAGCAGATCGAGGGCGCGGGGCACCGGGGAGCTGTTTTTT. Translating it yields CASRSRARGTGELFF.

This clone was recorded many times. The chain recombines TRBV6-2 or TRBV6-3 with TRBJ1-4, with D perhaps matching TRBD1 (5 bases). Trimming left V 5 bases short and J 0 bases short, with 13 bases between. The CDR3 has 16 residues. The germline gives CDR1 MNHEY, CDR2 SVGEGT. The CDR3 sequence: CASSRRDGATNEKLFF. DNA for the CDR3: TGTGCCAGCAGTCGCCGGGACGGTGCAACTAATGAAAAACTGTTTTTT.

The chain's CDR3 is CAWSERSYEQYF. The CDR3, as DNA: TGTGCCTGGAGTGAGAGGAGCTACGAGCAGTACTTC. The rearrangement links TRBV30 to TRBJ2-7; D gene unclear. The CDR3 has 12 residues. Germline V CDR1 and CDR2: GTSNPN, SVGIG (reference sequence). Trimming left V 1 base short and J 3 bases short, with 7 bases between.

This clone turned up a few times. This chain links TRBV6-1 with TRBJ2-7; D is perhaps TRBD1 (5 bases). This CDR3 has 14 amino acids. Germline CDR1 reads MNHNS; CDR2 reads SASEGT. V lost 4 bases and J lost 1, with 11 bases in between. CDR3 nucleotide sequence: TGTGCCAGCAGTGCGGACACAATATCCTACGAGCAGTACTTC. Its translation: CASSADTISYEQYF.

The rearrangement links TRBV10-3 to TRBJ2-4; the match to TRBD2 covers 7 bases. Trimming cost V 3 bases and J 9 bases; bases outside gene matches: 11. CDR1 is ENHRY and CDR2 is SYGVKD in the germline V gene. CDR3 length: 15 amino acids. The CDR3 loop is CAISDGTGGFGIQYF. The DNA of the CDR3 is TGTGCCATCAGTGACGGTACGGGGGGATTCGGCATTCAGTACTTC.

This clone was detected many times. V gene TRBV19 combines with J gene TRBJ1-1; the match to TRBD1 covers 8 bases. The junction had 4 bases not matched to a gene; V was cut back by 3 bases and J by 1 base. The CDR3 has 15 residues. The germline CDR1 and CDR2 sequences are LNHDA and SQIVND (reference sequence). The CDR3 spells CASSISGQGNTEAFF. The CDR3 region has the DNA TGTGCCAGTAGTATTTCAGGACAGGGGAACACTGAAGCTTTCTTT.

This chain connects TRBV6-5 to TRBJ2-7; D possibly corresponds to TRBD2 (5 bases). V was pared by 1 base and J by 5 bases, with 12 bases between. CDR3 length equals 14 residues. Germline V gene sequence: CDR1 MNHEY, CDR2 SVGAGI. CDR3 region: CASSYFPSPNEQYF. DNA for the CDR3: TGTGCCAGCAGTTACTTCCCTAGCCCCAACGAGCAGTACTTC.